This TCR beta chain was sequenced in a study of cytomegalovirus exposure and HLA in healthy donors. V was pared by 3 bases and J by 5 bases, with 17 bases between. Germline values: CDR1 SGDLS, CDR2 YYNGEE. This CDR3 has 15 residues. The PCR ran on 60 Vbeta and 13 Jbeta primers. Sequencing was performed with immunoSEQ multiplex PCR; in TCRdb, only in-frame clones are kept and a portion is missing. This specimen shows 150,000 or so clones; the ten leading clones hold under 2.5%. Sequences were obtained from PBMCs. This clonotype was sampled from a man aged 25-45 years in good health and CMV-seronegative. V and J are TRBV9 and TRBJ2-5, with D possibly TRBD1 on 7 matching bases. CDR3 in DNA: TGTGCCAGCAGCGACGCCAGGGCGGGACAGGAGACCCAGTACTTC. Translating it yields CASSDARAGQETQYF.